This T cell receptor beta chain came from a study of T cells in Graves' hyperthyroidism and ophthalmopathy (dated by TCRdb to the late 2010s). The study in broad terms: Peripheral blood samples were taken at the time of initial diagnosis, prior to any treatment. Thyroid tissue and blood T-cell repertoires from about 6 Graves' hyperthyroidism patients were also compared in the study. The 95 to 100 discovery patients were divided at random into training and test sets in a 7:3 ratio. The paper describes TCR Vbeta CDR3 sequencing of fewer than 150 peripheral blood samples, made up of under 50 ophthalmopathy patients, roughly 75 hyperthyroidism patients and roughly 17 progressor patients. A discovery cohort of roughly 96 patients, 43 with Graves' ophthalmopathy and about 60 with stable Graves' hyperthyroidism, was used to find distinguishing TCR V-J signatures. Whether ophthalmopathy could be predicted prospectively was tested in an independent validation cohort made up of roughly 20 hyperthyroidism patients plus 17 patients who later progressed to ophthalmopathy. Following sampling, methimazole starting at 30 mg daily was given to hyperthyroidism patients, and high-dose intravenous methylprednisolone was given to ophthalmopathy patients.

CDR1 and CDR2 (SGHTA, FQGNSA) derive from the germline V gene. Trimming takes 5 bases from V and 3 bases from J, and the germline ends sit 20 bases apart. The CDR3 measures 17 amino acids from cysteine to phenylalanine. Here the CDR3 DNA is all that survives: 51 bases in frame from base 1. Amplification of TCR beta CDR3 regions was carried out from RNA transcripts. The TCR CDR3 was subjected to a first round of RT-PCR using the HTBI primer set and the Qiagen OneStep RT-PCR kit. A second multiplex PCR round built the libraries, followed by size selection and purification. Libraries were sequenced paired-end with 100 bp reads on an Illumina HiSeq2000. For the original study's pipeline: SOAPnuke was used to process the raw data, throwing out any read that contained adapters or uncalled bases, had a mean Phred below 15, or lacked an exact constant-primer or identifier match. High-quality paired reads were merged using COPE v1.2.5, and each unique nucleotide sequence was defined as a clonotype. MiTCR v1.1 was used to align the clonotypes against IMGT TRBV, TRBD and TRBJ reference segments. The analysis was restricted to V-J combinations with a frequency above 0.0001, which together covered 99% to 99.2% of the repertoires. A TCS score was defined as the ratio of F50 (clonal expansion) to E x V (chaos), with BLOSUM62-based TCRdist applied between CDR3 peptides within each V-J. Welch's t-statistics and random forest reduced several hundred V-J features to 13, which were used in a naive Bayes classifier (R e1071). TCRdb cleaned the public reads at Q25 with fastp, built clones with MiXCR and kept in-frame beta chains. Entries that share a CDR3 protein sequence are merged under the most common genes and DNA. What appears here as the V and J calls and clone size reflects TCRdb's work, not the paper's. Recorded for this sample are some 460,000 distinct CDR3 sequences; around a sixth of them occurred a single time. The top ten clonotypes cover 14% of the sample.

This clonotype was seen ten or more times. Its antigen remains undetermined. Base-call qualities are not available, and no considerably larger clone is one nucleotide away. Stable Graves' hyperthyroidism was defined as the absence of progression to ophthalmopathy over 18 months of follow-up. Hyperthyroidism patients were newly diagnosed, had a disease duration of under 2 months, and were aged 18 to 65 years. Patients with uncontrolled infections, other autoimmune diseases, pregnancy or lactation were excluded. Clinical symptoms, serum thyroxine and TRAb, thyroid ultrasound, and orbital computed tomography formed the basis for the diagnoses. PBMCs were isolated from about 9 ml of fresh peripheral blood by Ficoll-Paque density gradient centrifugation. Trizol reagent was used to extract total RNA, and RNA quality was then checked on an Agilent 2100 Bioanalyzer. Beyond this particular receptor, the publication reports: In cross-validation, a model built on a 13 V-J signature told ophthalmopathy apart from stable hyperthyroidism with roughly 87% sensitivity and around 84% specificity, and in testing the same model reached 80%/75%. Most expanded thyroid clonotypes (frequency above 0.001) were also detected in blood, suggesting blood repertoires may reflect thyroid immune responses. During validation, the model predicted progression to ophthalmopathy a median of about 5.9 months ahead of onset, with around 65% sensitivity and 72% to 80% specificity. No statistical method was used to set the sample size in advance, and investigators knew the group allocation.

Material: blood. The receptor's source is a woman between 18 and 30 years old with Graves' hyperthyroidism. This chain joins TRBV7-2 to TRBJ2-1; the D region possibly corresponds to TRBD2 (6 bases align). CDR3 protein: CASSPRVWGVSYNEQFF. The DNA sequence is TGTGCCAGCAGCCCGAGGGTTTGGGGGGTAAGCTACAATGAGCAGTTCTTC.